The 27 T cell receptor beta chains below come from one sample, sequenced in a study of glioma-infiltrating T cells after dendritic cell vaccination. Measured with immunoSEQ multiplex PCR; TCRdb has only the in-frame clones, and not every one. The data contain more than 100,000 clones, 75% to 85% of them singletons. The sample in question was blood, obtained before dendritic cell vaccination. The receptors come from a human donor with glioblastoma.

The chain uses TRBV6-5 and TRBJ2-3, with 8 bases aligning to TRBD2. The CDR3 runs 14 residues. V trimming: 5 bases; J trimming: 5 bases; junction bases outside the gene matches: 6. The germline V gene has CDR1 MNHEY and CDR2 SVGAGI. The DNA of the CDR3 is TGTGCCAGCAGTGGCGGGGGGCAGAGAGATACGCAGTATTTT. This translates into CASSGGGQRDTQYF.

The CDR3 sequence: CASSEHRAGGIQETQYF. CDR3 nucleotide sequence: TGTGCCAGCAGCGAACACCGAGCGGGGGGCATCCAAGAGACCCAGTACTTC. The chain links TRBV2 to TRBJ2-5, with 9 positions matching TRBD2. Germline CDR1 reads SNHLY; CDR2 reads FYNNEI. The CDR3 extends over 17 amino acids. J lost 1 base, V lost 6 bases, and 12 bases had no gene match.

This clone was counted a single time. The chain is built from TRBV18 and TRBJ1-4; perhaps TRBD1 as D (6 bases). Between the trimmed V and J ends, which lost 5 bases and 6 bases, there was a span of 19 bases. Germline V lookup: CDR1 KGHSH, CDR2 LQKENI. The CDR3 is made up of 16 amino acids. The DNA of the CDR3 is TGTGCCAGCTCATCGCAGAGCGGGGGCAGCTATGAAAAACTGTTTTTT. It is translated as CASSSQSGGSYEKLFF.

In its sample, this clone was seen a few times. The chain joins TRBV7-2 to TRBJ1-2; D is unclear. Germline V gives CDR1 SGHTA, CDR2 FQGNSA. Trimming cost V 1 base and J 7 bases, with 13 bases left between them. This CDR3 is 14 amino acids long. The CDR3 protein is CASSLGWAISGYTF. Here the CDR3 DNA reads TGTGCCAGCAGCTTAGGGTGGGCAATCTCTGGCTACACCTTC.

This clone was counted ten times or more. V usage is TRBV5-4 and J usage is TRBJ2-5; D is possibly TRBD1 (6 bases). The CDR3 runs 14 residues. Germline V CDR1 and CDR2: SGHNT, YYREEE (reference sequence). Trimming cost V 0 bases and J 9 bases, with 15 bases left between them. The CDR3 nucleotides are TGTGCCAGCAGCTTGGTGACAGGCACGGAGGCCCAGTACTTC. Its translation is CASSLVTGTEAQYF.

V is TRBV11-3 and J is TRBJ2-3, with TRBD2 matching over 7 bases. Trimming cost V 3 bases and J 9 bases; bases outside gene matches: 9. Per the germline V gene, CDR1 is SGHNT and CDR2 is YENEEA. This CDR3 contains 14 residues. The chain's CDR3 is CASSLREIGGTQYF. The CDR3 DNA sequence: TGTGCCAGCAGCTTGAGGGAAATCGGGGGGACGCAGTATTTT.

The DNA for the CDR3 is TGCGCCAGCAGCCAACCTAGCGGGGGTCACAATGAGCAGTTCTTC. Amino acid sequence: CASSQPSGGHNEQFF. This chain links TRBV4-1 with TRBJ2-1; 10 nucleotides match TRBD2. The ends lost 2 bases at V and 5 bases at J; junction bases unmatched: 3. This CDR3 has 15 amino acids. Looked up from germline, CDR1 is MGHRA and CDR2 is YSYEKL.

The genes are TRBV15 and TRBJ1-2; D may be TRBD1 (6 bases). Trimming shortened V by 1 base and J by 6 bases, and 15 bases separated the two germline ends. CDR1 LNHNV and CDR2 YYDKDF come from the germline V gene (reference sequence). The CDR3 covers 15 residues. CDR3 sequence: CATSRVLGRGDGYTF. CDR3 nucleotides: TGTGCCACCAGCAGAGTATTGGGCAGGGGTGATGGCTACACCTTC.

The chain recombines TRBV7-8 with TRBJ2-7; perhaps TRBD1 as D (5 bases). V was clipped by 1 base and J by 0 bases, with 10 bases between them. The CDR3 has 15 amino acids. CDR1 and CDR2 from the germline V gene are SGHVS and FQNEAQ. DNA of the CDR3: TGTGCCAGCAGCTTAGGGGGCAGGAGCTCCTACGAGCAGTACTTC. Translated: CASSLGGRSSYEQYF.

The rearrangement links TRBV4-1 to TRBJ1-2; 8 bases are shared with TRBD1. This CDR3 region has 13 residues. Germline V gene lookup returns CDR1 MGHRA and CDR2 YSYEKL. V shed 3 bases, J shed 8 bases, and the junction held 5 bases outside the gene matches. CDR3: CASSHRTGYGYTF. CDR3 sequence (DNA): TGCGCCAGCAGCCACCGGACAGGGTACGGCTACACCTTC.

The V gene is TRBV5-1, the J gene TRBJ2-2; D is perhaps TRBD1 (6 bases). CDR3 length: 13 residues. CDR1 and CDR2 (germline): SGHRS, YFSETQ. Trimming shortened V by 0 bases and J by 7 bases, and 7 bases separated the two germline ends. The CDR3 protein is CASSLEGDGELFF. CDR3 bases: TGCGCCAGCAGCTTGGAGGGGGACGGGGAGCTGTTTTTT.

V and J are TRBV11-2 and TRBJ1-5, with TRBD1 as a possible D gene (5 bases). CDR3 length equals 17 residues. Per the germline V gene, CDR1 is SGHAT and CDR2 is FQNNGV. The V end lost 4 bases, the J end lost 5 bases, and 21 bases lay between the germline ends. CDR3: CASSSARDSLTDQPQHF. The DNA of the CDR3 is TGTGCCAGCAGCTCCGCCCGGGACTCACTAACTGATCAGCCCCAGCATTTT.

The chain links TRBV5-8 to TRBJ2-7, with TRBD2 matching over 8 bases. The CDR3 has 17 residues. With V trimmed by 4 bases and J by 0 bases, 12 bases remained unmatched. The germline V gene encodes CDR1 SGHTS and CDR2 YDEGEE. The CDR3 bases are TGTGCCAGCAGCCACCGCCGGCTAGCGGGTATCTCCTACGAGCAGTACTTC. This codes for CASSHRRLAGISYEQYF.

This clone was seen more than once but under ten times. This chain connects TRBV18 to TRBJ1-1; possible D gene TRBD1, 5 bases. V lost 4 bases, J lost 1 base, and 10 bases lay in between. CDR3 size: 14 residues. The V gene's germline CDR1 is KGHSH and CDR2 LQKENI. CDR3 nucleotides: TGTGCCAGCTCACAATCCAGGGAGAACACTGAAGCTTTCTTT. Translation gives CASSQSRENTEAFF.

The chain joins TRBV7-8 to TRBJ2-2, with D possibly being TRBD2 (6 bases). Deletions cut 1 base from V and 7 bases from J, with 7 bases between. From germline, CDR1 is SGHVS and CDR2 FQNEAQ. The CDR3 sequence is 13 residues long. In DNA, the CDR3 is TGTGCCAGCAGCTTAGACGGGGGCGGGGAGCTGTTTTTT. This translates into CASSLDGGGELFF.

A few counts support this clone. V gene TRBV19 combines with J gene TRBJ2-2; 7 nucleotides match TRBD1. V shed 3 bases and J 2 bases; nucleotides not matched to a gene: 6. The germline V gene has CDR1 LNHDA and CDR2 SQIVND (reference sequence). This CDR3 is built from 16 residues. DNA of the CDR3: TGTGCCAGTAGTATCGGGACAGTGGTCAACACCGGGGAGCTGTTTTTT. It yields the protein CASSIGTVVNTGELFF.

This clone was counted a few times. The rearrangement uses TRBV6-5 and TRBJ2-7; possibly TRBD2 for D (6 bases). The germline gives CDR1 MNHEY, CDR2 SVGAGI. CDR3 length: 14 residues. Trimming removed 5 bases from V and 4 bases from J, with 15 bases in between. CDR3 sequence reads: CASSEGGVGYEQYF. The CDR3 region has the DNA TGTGCCAGCAGTGAAGGCGGGGTGGGGTACGAGCAGTACTTC.

This clone was picked up a small number of times. The chain couples TRBV7-6 to TRBJ1-4; a weak D match, TRBD1 (5 bases). Deletions cut 3 bases from V and 12 bases from J, with 8 bases between. This CDR3 comprises 11 residues. The germline gives CDR1 SGHVS, CDR2 FNYEAQ. The CDR3 sequence: CASSFGGELFF. The DNA for the CDR3 is TGTGCCAGCAGCTTTGGGGGGGAACTGTTTTTT.

V gene TRBV19 combines with J gene TRBJ1-2; D is perhaps TRBD1 (5 bases). The V end lost 0 bases, the J end lost 5 bases, and 13 bases lay between the germline ends. Germline V gene sequence: CDR1 LNHDA, CDR2 SQIVND (reference sequence). The CDR3 sequence is 15 residues long. CDR3 residues: CASSIDRGRVYGYTF. In nucleotides, the CDR3 is TGTGCCAGTAGTATAGATCGAGGCAGGGTGTATGGCTACACCTTC.

This clone appeared once. The chain employs TRBV11-3 and TRBJ1-2; TRBD1 is a possible D gene (5 bases). In germline, CDR1 is SGHNT, CDR2 YENEEA. The V and J ends lost 5 bases and 4 bases respectively, with 11 bases between them. The length of the CDR3 is 13 residues. The CDR3 spells CASSDSLFYGYTF. CDR3 nucleotide sequence: TGTGCCAGCAGCGACAGCCTCTTCTATGGCTACACCTTC.

This clone turned up a few times. The V call is TRBV7-2, the J call TRBJ2-7, with D unresolved. Between the trimmed V and J ends, which lost 4 bases and 6 bases, there was a span of 7 bases. CDR1 and CDR2 (germline): SGHTA, FQGNSA. The CDR3 is 11 residues long. The CDR3 sequence: CASSSYSEQYF. The CDR3 DNA reads TGTGCCAGCAGCTCCTACAGCGAGCAGTACTTC.

The chain couples TRBV5-6 to TRBJ2-7; a possible D gene is TRBD1 (5 bases). The germline gives CDR1 SGHDT, CDR2 YYEEEE. CDR3 length equals 15 residues. Deletions cut 0 bases from V and 2 bases from J, with 12 bases between. CDR3 residues: CASSLGARATYEQYF. The CDR3 nucleotides are TGTGCCAGCAGCTTGGGGGCCAGGGCCACCTACGAGCAGTACTTC.

Here the CDR3 DNA reads TGTGCCAGCAGTTTATCGTGGCGGGGGGTGGATACGCAGTATTTT. Amino acid sequence: CASSLSWRGVDTQYF. The V gene is TRBV6-5, the J gene TRBJ2-3; 8 bases match TRBD2. J gave up 6 bases and V 4 bases, and 9 bases lay outside the gene matches. Germline V gene lookup returns CDR1 MNHEY and CDR2 SVGAGI. The CDR3 consists of 15 residues.

V gene TRBV7-2 combines with J gene TRBJ1-2; possibly TRBD1 for D (5 bases). V gave up 1 base and J gave up 4 bases, with 13 bases separating them. The CDR3 is made up of 15 amino acids. Germline assignment: CDR1 SGHTA and CDR2 FQGNSA. This CDR3 reads CASSLGAGNGYGYTF. CDR3 bases: TGTGCCAGCAGCTTAGGGGCAGGGAATGGCTATGGCTACACCTTC.

The chain combines TRBV6-5 with TRBJ2-3; 12 bases line up with TRBD1. The length of the CDR3 is 16 residues. Germline CDR1 MNHEY, CDR2 SVGAGI. V shed 4 bases and J 4 bases; nucleotides not matched to a gene: 6. DNA for the CDR3: TGTGCCAGCAGTTCTCCGGGACAGGGGGCCGCAGATACGCAGTATTTT. Translated: CASSSPGQGAADTQYF.

The rearrangement links TRBV19 to TRBJ1-1, with D maybe TRBD1 (5 bases). This CDR3 is built from 13 residues. The V and J ends lost 7 bases and 1 base respectively, with 10 bases between them. Germline V gene lookup returns CDR1 LNHDA and CDR2 SQIVND (reference sequence). CDR3 residues: CASMGPGNTEAFF. For the CDR3, the DNA is TGTGCCAGTATGGGGCCGGGGAACACTGAAGCTTTCTTT.

The chain has TRBV19 and TRBJ1-4; D may be TRBD1 (5 bases). The CDR3 extends over 15 amino acids. The V gene lost 2 bases and the J gene lost 5 bases, with 12 bases spanning the gap. Looked up from germline, CDR1 is LNHDA and CDR2 is SQIVND (reference sequence). CDR3 nucleotides: TGTGCCAGTAGTATATCCCAGGGTTTCAATGAAAAACTGTTTTTT. Translation gives CASSISQGFNEKLFF.